The 20 T cell receptor beta chains below all came from one sample that was sequenced in a study of blood T cells in healthy people across ages (dated by TCRdb to between 2015 and 2017). Receptor libraries were prepared by 5' RACE. The instrument given in TCRdb is Illumina HiSeq 2500. A second PCR of about 7 to 12 cycles was run with a J-beta primer mix and a sample-barcoded 5' primer. The public reads were quality trimmed at Q25 with fastp and then assembled into clones with MiXCR by TCRdb, keeping productive beta chains. Every entry covers one CDR3 protein and lists the most common genes and DNA from its rows. The sample yields about a million distinct CDR3 sequences; less than 45% were counted once. The top ten clones comprise under 15% of the sample. Sequencing input: blood. These TCRs come from a man aged 18 to 30 in good health.

J is TRBJ1-1 and V is TRBV12-3 or TRBV12-4, with D hard to call. The ends were cut back, 7 bases at V and 0 bases at J, with 12 bases in the middle. The length of the CDR3 is 14 residues. The CDR3 DNA is TGTGCCAGCACCCGGCGGGTCATGAACACTGAAGCTTTCTTT. The encoded protein is CASTRRVMNTEAFF.

This clonotype was seen a few times. This chain connects TRBV4-1 to TRBJ1-5; 7 bases are a match to TRBD1. The ends lost 1 base at V and 2 bases at J; junction bases unmatched: 11. The CDR3 has 18 residues. Germline assignment: CDR1 MGHRA and CDR2 YSYEKL. The CDR3 bases are TGCGCCAGCAGCCAAGGGGACACAGGGGCCTGGGGCAATCAGCCCCAGCATTTT. It specifies CASSQGDTGAWGNQPQHF.

CDR3: CAINPGTGGYETQYF. CDR3 nucleotides: TGTGCCATCAACCCGGGGACAGGGGGCTACGAGACCCAGTACTTC. The V gene is TRBV10-3, the J gene TRBJ2-5, with 12 bases that match TRBD1. V shed 7 bases, J shed 5 bases, and the junction held 8 bases outside the gene matches. The germline CDR1 and CDR2 sequences are ENHRY and SYGVKD. The CDR3 spans 15 residues.

The count of this clonotype is one. The V call is TRBV6-6, the J call TRBJ2-2; tentatively, D is TRBD1 or TRBD2 (6 bases each). The length of the CDR3 is 16 residues. V was clipped by 2 bases and J by 3 bases, with 13 bases between them. In germline, CDR1 is MNHNY, CDR2 SVGAGI (reference sequence). The CDR3 sequence: CASSYGRGQDTGELFF. The CDR3 DNA reads TGTGCCAGCAGTTACGGCCGGGGGCAGGACACCGGGGAGCTGTTTTTT.

This clonotype was counted only a few times. The J gene is TRBJ2-4, the V gene TRBV27; D not resolved. This CDR3 contains 15 residues. Germline lookup yields CDR1 MNHEY and CDR2 SMNVEV (reference sequence). V was trimmed by 0 bases and J by 0 bases, leaving 6 bases between them. The DNA of the CDR3 is TGTGCCAGCAGTTTATCGGGTCTAGCCAAAAACATTCAGTACTTC. Encoded protein: CASSLSGLAKNIQYF.

This clonotype was picked up many times. V is TRBV5-1 and J is TRBJ2-1; no definite D call. The CDR3 has 16 residues. Germline V gene sequence: CDR1 SGHRS, CDR2 YFSETQ. V was shortened by 0 bases and J by 2 bases, with 12 bases between the two germline ends. This CDR3 is CASSLEWRPAYNEQFF. The DNA of the CDR3 is TGCGCCAGCAGCTTGGAGTGGCGGCCCGCCTACAATGAGCAGTTCTTC.

The CDR3 coding sequence is TGTGCCAGCAGCTTTTCCGAGATGGAGACCCAGTACTTC. Protein product: CASSFSEMETQYF. The rearrangement links TRBV14 to TRBJ2-5, with unresolved D. The germline V and J ends were trimmed by 5 bases and 5 bases, with 12 bases remaining between them. CDR3 length: 13 amino acids. The germline CDR1 and CDR2 sequences are SGHDN and FVKESK.

The CDR3 sequence is CASSYENWMNTEAFF. DNA of the CDR3: TGTGCCAGCAGTTACGAGAACTGGATGAACACTGAAGCTTTCTTT. The chain is built from TRBV6-2 or TRBV6-3 and TRBJ1-1, with no clear D. Germline V gene data show CDR1 as MNHEY and CDR2 as SVGEGT. The CDR3 totals 15 residues. Trimming pared 2 bases from V and 0 bases from J, leaving 10 bases between.

V is TRBV6-5 and J is TRBJ2-1; TRBD1 is a possible D gene (6 bases). Germline CDR1 and CDR2: MNHEY and SVGAGI. This CDR3 comprises 14 residues. Trimming removed 6 bases from V and 7 bases from J, with 16 bases in between. DNA of the CDR3: TGTGCCAGCAGCAGCCACTTACAGGGTAATGAGCAGTTCTTC. Translated, it gives CASSSHLQGNEQFF.

The chain couples TRBV7-9 to TRBJ2-1, with unresolved D. Germline loops: CDR1 SEHNR, CDR2 FQNEAQ (reference sequence). The CDR3 spans 16 residues. The V gene lost 4 bases and the J gene lost 2 bases, with 15 bases spanning the gap. The CDR3 coding sequence is TGTGCCAGCAGCTCCACGGGCTATATAACCTACAATGAGCAGTTCTTC. This sequence encodes CASSSTGYITYNEQFF. Filled out from reference TRBV7-9 and TRBJ2-1, the complete variable domain reads DTGVSQNPRHKITKRGQNVTFRCDPISEHNRLYWYRQTLGQGPEFLTYFQNEAQLEKSRLLSDRFSAERPKGSFSTLEIQRTEQGDSAMYLCASSSTGYITYNEQFFGPGTRLTVL.

This clonotype was counted between two and nine times. The chain uses TRBV11-1 and TRBJ2-2, with D maybe TRBD1 (6 bases). The CDR3 covers 18 residues. Germline V gene lookup returns CDR1 SGHAT and CDR2 FQDESV (reference sequence). V was trimmed by 3 bases and J by 0 bases, leaving 17 bases between them. The CDR3 sequence: CASSFPKTGGTNTGELFF. CDR3 coding DNA: TGTGCCAGCAGCTTCCCCAAGACAGGAGGAACGAACACCGGGGAGCTGTTTTTT.

V usage is TRBV2 and J usage is TRBJ1-1, with D unresolved. The CDR3 length is 10 residues. V was pared by 6 bases and J by 8 bases, with 7 bases between. Germline lookup yields CDR1 SNHLY and CDR2 FYNNEI. The CDR3 region is CASRTTEAFF. The CDR3 DNA reads TGTGCCAGCAGGACAACCGAAGCTTTCTTT.

This rearrangement joins TRBV2 to TRBJ2-3, with D perhaps assigned TRBD1 or TRBD2 (5 bases each). V lost 7 bases to trimming and J lost 1 base, with 9 bases between them. CDR1 SNHLY and CDR2 FYNNEI come from the germline V gene. This CDR3 spans 13 amino acids. This CDR3 reads CASTRDGTDTQYF. The CDR3 region has the DNA TGTGCCAGCACCCGGGACGGCACAGATACGCAGTATTTT. Based on the CDR3 plus reference TRBV2 and TRBJ2-3, the full variable domain is EPEVTQTPSHQVTQMGQEVILRCVPISNHLYFYWYRQILGQKVEFLVSFYNNEISEKSEIFDDQFSVERPDGSNFTLKIRSTKLEDSAMYFCASTRDGTDTQYFGPGTRLTVL.

This clonotype was seen more than once but under ten times. This chain uses TRBV6-5 with TRBJ2-2; 7 bases match TRBD1. Germline values: CDR1 MNHEY, CDR2 SVGAGI. This CDR3 contains 14 residues. The junction had 2 bases not matched to a gene; V was cut back by 2 bases and J by 5 bases. The CDR3 sequence: CASSYRQGTGELFF. CDR3 coding DNA: TGTGCCAGCAGTTACCGACAGGGAACCGGGGAGCTGTTTTTT.

This clonotype was picked up a small number of times. The V call is TRBV11-2, the J call TRBJ2-7, with 10 bases aligning to TRBD1. The V gene end was trimmed by 1 base and the J gene end by 0 bases; junction bases not matched to a gene: 3. This CDR3 region has 16 residues. Germline CDR1 reads SGHAT; CDR2 reads FQNNGV. The DNA of the CDR3 is TGTGCCAGCAGCTTAGGGGGGACAGGGGTCTCCTACGAGCAGTACTTC. This translates into CASSLGGTGVSYEQYF.

There are a few counts of this clonotype. The gene calls are TRBV20-1 and TRBJ1-5, with 7 bases identical to TRBD1. Trimming at V came to 2 bases and at J to 0 bases, leaving 4 bases not matched to a gene. This CDR3 has 15 amino acids. Germline assignment: CDR1 DFQATT and CDR2 SNEGSKA (reference sequence). CDR3 amino acids: CSARPGTDSNQPQHF. The CDR3 nucleotides are TGCAGTGCTAGACCAGGGACAGATAGCAATCAGCCCCAGCATTTT.

The CDR3 sequence is CASSRGQGRFIGYTF. The CDR3 DNA is TGTGCCAGCAGTAGGGGACAGGGGCGCTTTATTGGCTACACCTTC. The gene calls are TRBV12-3 or TRBV12-4 and TRBJ1-2; 10 bases align to TRBD1. The length of the CDR3 is 15 residues. The J segment lost 7 bases and the V segment lost 5 bases, leaving 10 bases of the junction unmatched.

Note on this clonotype: A much larger clone differs by one base, so this may be a read error. This sequence joins TRBV29-1 and TRBJ2-4; unclear D gene. TRBJ2-7 matches the DNA end more closely, so the J call is doubtful. The germline gives CDR1 SQVTM, CDR2 ANQGSEA. The CDR3 runs to 13 residues. CDR3 region: CSVEDGASYEQYF. The CDR3 DNA sequence: TGCAGCGTTGAAGATGGCGCGTCCTACGAGCAGTACTTC.

V usage is TRBV4-3 and J usage is TRBJ1-1; D uncertain. Germline lookup yields CDR1 LGHNA and CDR2 YSLEER. The CDR3 spans 15 residues. V lost 2 bases to trimming and J lost 2 bases, with 12 bases between them. Here the CDR3 reads CASSQNPALNTEAFF. The CDR3 DNA follows: TGCGCCAGCAGCCAAAACCCAGCGTTAAACACTGAAGCTTTCTTT.

The chain combines TRBV4-3 with TRBJ2-3; TRBD2 matches 7 bases. The length of the CDR3 is 17 residues. V dropped 0 bases and J dropped 0; count of bases not matched to a gene: 6. Germline assignment: CDR1 LGHNA and CDR2 YSLEER. The CDR3 loop is CASSQDGPSGSTDTQYF. CDR3 nucleotide sequence: TGCGCCAGCAGCCAAGATGGGCCTAGCGGAAGCACAGATACGCAGTATTTT.